These 28 T cell receptor beta chains were sequenced from one sample in a study of pediatric ulcerative colitis. TCRdb's table, derived via immunoSEQ multiplex PCR, lists solely in-frame clones and lacks some. The table has roughly 64,000 clones, roughly nine tenths seen once. The specimen sequenced was blood. These receptors originate from a boy aged 5-17 years with severe ulcerative colitis.

This clone turned up a few times. The V gene is TRBV19, the J gene TRBJ2-7, with D tentatively TRBD2 (5 bases). Trimming stripped 5 bases from V and 2 bases from J, with 16 bases between. Germline CDR1 reads LNHDA; CDR2 reads SQIVND (reference sequence). CDR3 length equals 15 residues. CDR3 coding DNA: TGTGCCAGTAGTCCCAGGCGGGTGGCCGCCTACGAGCAGTACTTC. As protein: CASSPRRVAAYEQYF.

The V and J genes are TRBV19 and TRBJ1-1; D gene unclear. The V gene's germline CDR1 is LNHDA and CDR2 SQIVND (reference sequence). This CDR3 is built from 13 residues. V lost 3 bases and J lost 2, with 7 bases in between. The chain's CDR3 is CASSMDVNTEAFF. For the CDR3, the DNA is TGTGCCAGTAGTATGGATGTTAACACTGAAGCTTTCTTT.

This chain connects TRBV5-4 to TRBJ2-7; TRBD2 matches at 8 bases. Germline values: CDR1 SGHNT, CDR2 YYREEE (reference sequence). This CDR3 has 14 residues. J lost 0 bases, V lost 2 bases, and 1 base had no gene match. CDR3 region: CASSLAGASYEQYF. The CDR3 nucleotides are TGTGCCAGCAGCTTAGCGGGAGCCTCCTACGAGCAGTACTTC.

The chain recombines TRBV11-3 with TRBJ2-7; 12 nucleotides agree with TRBD2. Trimming cost V 3 bases and J 0 bases; bases outside gene matches: 6. Looked up from germline, CDR1 is SGHNT and CDR2 is YENEEA. This CDR3 spans 17 amino acids. CDR3 amino acids: CASSLIGLAGTSYEQYF. In DNA, the CDR3 is TGTGCCAGCAGCTTGATTGGACTAGCGGGGACCTCCTACGAGCAGTACTTC.

The rearrangement links TRBV25-1 to TRBJ1-3; D uncertain. There are 14 residues in the CDR3. Trimming left V 0 bases short and J 0 bases short, with 3 bases between. The germline gives CDR1 MGHDK, CDR2 SYGVNS. The CDR3 reads CASSEYGSGNTIYF. In DNA, the CDR3 is TGTGCCAGCAGTGAATATGGCTCTGGAAACACCATATATTTT.

V usage is TRBV15 and J usage is TRBJ2-1, with D possibly being TRBD2 (7 bases). The germline V gene has CDR1 LNHNV and CDR2 YYDKDF (reference sequence). The length of the CDR3 is 13 residues. V was clipped by 1 base and J by 10 bases, with 11 bases between them. Here the CDR3 reads CATSRAGGQEQFF. The CDR3 nucleotides are TGTGCCACCAGCAGAGCGGGGGGCCAAGAGCAGTTCTTC. Full variable domain (remainder filled in from reference TRBV15 and TRBJ2-1): DAMVIQNPRYQVTQFGKPVTLSCSQTLNHNVMYWYQQKSSQAPKLLFHYYDKDFNNEADTPDNFQSRRPNTSFCFLDIRSPGLGDTAMYLCATSRAGGQEQFFGPGTRLTVL.

This clone was recorded once. This sequence joins TRBV4-3 and TRBJ2-3, with TRBD2 matching 8 bases. CDR1 and CDR2 (germline): LGHNA, YSLEER. The CDR3 length is 15 residues. The V and J ends lost 3 bases and 0 bases, in that order; junction bases with no gene match: 2. In DNA, the CDR3 is TGCGCCAGCAGCCAGGGCGGGGGGAGCACAGATACGCAGTATTTT. Amino acids: CASSQGGGSTDTQYF.

The chain couples TRBV30 to TRBJ1-1; D is unclear. CDR1 GTSNPN and CDR2 SVGIG come from the germline V gene (reference sequence). The V end lost 2 bases, the J end lost 0 bases, and 10 bases lay between the germline ends. CDR3 length: 14 amino acids. The CDR3, as DNA: TGTGCCTGGAGTAGTACTGGCATGAACACTGAAGCTTTCTTT. Protein sequence: CAWSSTGMNTEAFF. Variable domain in full (rest from reference TRBV30 and TRBJ1-1): SQTIHQWPATLVQPVGSPLSLECTVEGTSNPNLYWYRQAAGRGLQLLFYSVGIGQISSEVPQNLSASRPQDRQFILSSKKLLLSDSGFYLCAWSSTGMNTEAFFGQGTRLTVV.

Details on this clone: A far larger clone is just one base off, so this is likely a read error. The chain couples TRBV30 to TRBJ2-2; 12 nucleotides align to TRBD1. The V gene's germline CDR1 is GTSNPN and CDR2 SVGIG (reference sequence). V was pared by 1 base and J by 4 bases, with 7 bases of the junction left unmatched. The CDR3 contains 17 residues. The CDR3 reads CAWSAGGQGASTGELFF. Here the CDR3 DNA reads TGTGCCTGGAGTGCTGGGGGACAGGGGGCGAGCACCGGGGAGCTGTTTTTT.

The chain carries TRBV27 and TRBJ1-5, with 8 bases that match TRBD1. Germline lookup yields CDR1 MNHEY and CDR2 SMNVEV (reference sequence). V dropped 5 bases and J dropped 6; count of bases not matched to a gene: 6. CDR3 length equals 14 residues. CDR3 loop: CASSPDREGQPQHF. The CDR3 nucleotides read TGTGCCAGCAGTCCGGACAGGGAGGGTCAGCCCCAGCATTTT.

The chain recombines TRBV9 with TRBJ1-3; the D is unclear. Per germline, CDR1 SGDLS and CDR2 YYNGEE. This CDR3 has 14 amino acids. V was cut by 0 bases and J by 4 bases, with 8 bases left in between. CDR3 protein: CASSVDLEGNTIYF. The DNA for the CDR3 is TGTGCCAGCAGCGTAGATTTAGAGGGAAACACCATATATTTT. Using reference TRBV9 and TRBJ1-3 for the parts outside the CDR3, the full variable domain is DSGVTQTPKHLITATGQRVTLRCSPRSGDLSVYWYQQSLDQGLQFLIQYYNGEERAKGNILERFSAQQFPDLHSELNLSSLELGDSALYFCASSVDLEGNTIYFGEGSWLTVV.

The chain uses TRBV27 and TRBJ2-7; no reliable D call. V lost 5 bases, J lost 0 bases, and 8 bases lay in between. The CDR3 contains 13 residues. Germline-derived CDR1 and CDR2 are MNHEY and SMNVEV (reference sequence). CDR3 coding DNA: TGTGCCAGCAGTCGGGTTAGCTCCTACGAGCAGTACTTC. Translation gives CASSRVSSYEQYF.

This clone was detected once. This sequence joins TRBV29-1 and TRBJ2-7; weak D call: TRBD2 (5 bases). The CDR3 spans 10 residues. The germline CDR1 and CDR2 sequences are SQVTM and ANQGSEA. V lost 4 bases and J 6 bases, leaving 7 bases between the germline ends. The CDR3 coding sequence is TGCAGCGTTGCAGAGGGCGAGCAGTACTTC. This translates into CSVAEGEQYF.

This clone was counted a single time. The genes are TRBV2 and TRBJ2-7; tentatively, D is TRBD1 (5 bases). V lost 9 bases to trimming and J lost 6 bases, with 18 bases between them. In germline, CDR1 is SNHLY, CDR2 FYNNEI. The length of the CDR3 is 13 residues. This CDR3 reads CARQTASPGEQYF. The DNA of the CDR3 is TGTGCCAGGCAGACAGCCTCCCCGGGCGAGCAGTACTTC.

This rearrangement joins TRBV13 to TRBJ2-2; 7 bases line up with TRBD1. CDR1 is PRHDT and CDR2 is FYEKMQ in the germline V gene (reference sequence). The junction had 2 bases not matched to a gene; V was cut back by 2 bases and J by 2 bases. This CDR3 is built from 15 residues. The DNA for the CDR3 is TGTGCCAGCAGCTTATGGGACAGCAACACCGGGGAGCTGTTTTTT. Residues: CASSLWDSNTGELFF.

This sequence joins TRBV12-5 and TRBJ1-5; TRBD1 might be the D (6 bases). V was cut by 3 bases and J by 6 bases, with 18 bases left in between. The germline V gene has CDR1 LGHNT and CDR2 FRNRAP. CDR3 length equals 16 residues. CDR3: CASGFKPGAFPQPQHF. The CDR3 nucleotides read TGTGCTAGTGGTTTCAAACCGGGGGCCTTTCCTCAGCCCCAGCATTTT.

The rearrangement uses TRBV10-3 and TRBJ2-7, with 11 positions matching TRBD1. Germline V gives CDR1 ENHRY, CDR2 SYGVKD. The CDR3 is 14 residues long. V was clipped by 4 bases and J by 7 bases; unmatched bases: 6. As DNA, the CDR3 is TGTGCCATCAGTGTTGGACAGGGGGCAGAGGAGCAGTACTTC. It codes for CAISVGQGAEEQYF.

Only a few counts were recorded for this clone. The chain uses TRBV19 and TRBJ1-2; possibly TRBD1 for D (5 bases). The CDR3 spans 18 residues. Deletions cut 3 bases from V and 2 bases from J, with 22 bases between. Looked up from germline, CDR1 is LNHDA and CDR2 is SQIVND (reference sequence). The DNA of the CDR3 is TGTGCCAGTAGTATGGTTCTGTTAACCGGGACCGACAACTATGGCTACACCTTC. Protein: CASSMVLLTGTDNYGYTF.

DNA for the CDR3: TGCAGCGTCACAGGATCCGGGACTAGCGGTCCCGGGGAGCTGTTTTTT. Protein: CSVTGSGTSGPGELFF. The rearrangement links TRBV29-1 to TRBJ2-2, with 11 bases fitting TRBD2. The CDR3 totals 16 residues. Germline V lookup: CDR1 SQVTM, CDR2 ANQGSEA. J lost 6 bases, V lost 6 bases, and 12 bases had no gene match.

This chain joins TRBV9 and TRBJ2-6; TRBD2 matches 8 bases. J gave up 1 base and V 0 bases, and 9 bases lay outside the gene matches. Germline V lookup: CDR1 SGDLS, CDR2 YYNGEE. This CDR3 contains 19 residues. DNA of the CDR3: TGTGCCAGCAGCGTAGCTTCAGAGCGGGAGCCATCTGGGGCCAACGTCCTGACTTTC. Translating gives CASSVASEREPSGANVLTF.

The rearrangement uses TRBV6-1 and TRBJ2-3, with 12 bases lining up with TRBD2. The V gene end was trimmed by 1 base and the J gene end by 0 bases; junction bases not matched to a gene: 5. The CDR3 is 18 residues long. In germline, CDR1 is MNHNS, CDR2 SASEGT. This chain's CDR3 is CASSEEGTSGYSTDTQYF. In nucleotides, the CDR3 is TGTGCCAGCAGTGAAGAAGGGACTAGCGGGTATAGCACAGATACGCAGTATTTT.

The V gene is TRBV27, the J gene TRBJ1-1, with 8 positions matching TRBD1. In germline, CDR1 is MNHEY, CDR2 SMNVEV (reference sequence). This CDR3 has 14 amino acids. Germline trimming cut 2 bases from V and 1 base from J; bases unmatched to any gene: 0. CDR3 DNA sequence: TGTGCCAGCAGTTTAGGGACAGGGAACACTGAAGCTTTCTTT. Translation gives CASSLGTGNTEAFF.

The chain has TRBV28 and TRBJ1-3; maybe TRBD1 (5 bases). In germline, CDR1 is MDHEN, CDR2 SYDVKM. The V end lost 6 bases, the J end lost 2 bases, and 17 bases lay between the germline ends. The CDR3 totals 16 residues. CDR3 region: CASRGSGYKAGNTIYF. Written as DNA, the CDR3 is TGTGCCAGCAGGGGCTCAGGGTACAAAGCTGGAAACACCATATATTTT. The complete variable domain, with remaining parts taken from reference TRBV28 and TRBJ1-3, reads DVKVTQSSRYLVKRTGEKVFLECVQDMDHENMFWYRQDPGLGLRLIYFSYDVKMKEKGDIPEGYSVSREKKERFSLILESASTNQTSMYLCASRGSGYKAGNTIYFGEGSWLTVV.

The genes are TRBV7-8 and TRBJ2-6, with D perhaps TRBD1 (5 bases). This CDR3 has 18 residues. Trimming took off 1 base at V and 3 bases at J, with 16 bases between the two ends. CDR1 is SGHVS and CDR2 is FQNEAQ in the germline V gene. The CDR3 here is CASSLDREGVDGANVLTF. In nucleotides, the CDR3 is TGTGCCAGCAGCTTAGATCGTGAAGGGGTCGATGGGGCCAACGTCCTGACTTTC.

The genes are TRBV20-1 and TRBJ2-3; D gene ambiguous. The CDR3 runs to 10 residues. V was trimmed by 7 bases and J by 6 bases, leaving 8 bases between them. The germline gives CDR1 DFQATT, CDR2 SNEGSKA (reference sequence). The CDR3 spells CSGRADTQYF. CDR3 in DNA: TGCAGTGGCCGGGCGGATACGCAGTATTTT.

This CDR3 reads CASSRTGLSEKLFF. The CDR3 DNA is TGCGCCAGCAGCCGGACAGGGCTTTCCGAAAAACTGTTTTTT. The V gene is TRBV5-1, the J gene TRBJ1-4; 8 bases are a match to TRBD1. Germline V gives CDR1 SGHRS, CDR2 YFSETQ. This CDR3 is 14 amino acids long. Germline trimming cut 4 bases from V and 8 bases from J; bases unmatched to any gene: 7.

This chain connects TRBV5-4 to TRBJ1-1; D is undetermined. CDR3 size: 14 residues. Germline V gives CDR1 SGHNT, CDR2 YYREEE (reference sequence). V lost 0 bases and J lost 3, with 9 bases in between. CDR3 in DNA: TGTGCCAGCAGCTTGGCCGGTCGGGACACTGAAGCTTTCTTT. It translates to CASSLAGRDTEAFF.

This clone was picked up one time. V is TRBV4-1 and J is TRBJ2-7; unclear D gene. V was clipped by 1 base and J by 0 bases, with 10 bases between them. The germline V gene encodes CDR1 MGHRA and CDR2 YSYEKL. The CDR3 consists of 15 residues. CDR3 DNA: TGCGCCAGCAGCCAAGTGGCGGAGAGCTCCTACGAGCAGTACTTC. Its protein is CASSQVAESSYEQYF.